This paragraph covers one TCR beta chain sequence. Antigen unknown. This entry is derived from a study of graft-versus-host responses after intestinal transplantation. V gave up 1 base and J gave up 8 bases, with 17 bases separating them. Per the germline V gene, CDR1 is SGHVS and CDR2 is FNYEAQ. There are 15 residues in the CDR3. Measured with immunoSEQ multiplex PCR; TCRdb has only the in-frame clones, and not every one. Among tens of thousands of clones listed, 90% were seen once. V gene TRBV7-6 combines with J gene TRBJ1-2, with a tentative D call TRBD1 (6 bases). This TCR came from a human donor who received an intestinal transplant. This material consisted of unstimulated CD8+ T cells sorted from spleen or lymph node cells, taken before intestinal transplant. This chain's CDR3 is CASSLEVGRGLGYTF. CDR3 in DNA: TGTGCCAGCAGCTTAGAGGTCGGCAGGGGTTTGGGCTACACCTTC.